The entry that follows covers one T cell receptor beta chain sequence. The antigen is undetermined. One entry per CDR3 protein results from TCRdb running MiXCR on the reads. The sample yields some 940,000 distinct CDR3 sequences, around 32% seen once. CDR3 length: 13 amino acids. CDR1 SGHVS and CDR2 FNYEAQ come from the germline V gene. V was shortened by 5 bases and J by 3 bases, with 9 bases between the two germline ends. This sample was taken from a study of T cell repertoires in cytomegalovirus infection. Overall study findings and caveats: Identification of carriers of CMV plus the relevant HLA was performed using cumulative public TCR beta family frequency.

The sequencing used cultured CD8+ T cells from PBMCs, collected from culture after CMV antigen stimulation. The rearrangement uses TRBV7-6 and TRBJ2-3; D remains unclear. This clonotype was obtained from a human donor in good health (CMV status not recorded). Some clones in this sample may be carry-over from other donors' samples. For the CDR3, the DNA is TGTGCCAGCAGCGTGGACCTGACAGATACGCAGTATTTT. Residues: CASSVDLTDTQYF. The full variable domain, rest sourced from reference TRBV7-6 and TRBJ2-3, is GAGVSQSPRYKVTKRGQDVALRCDPISGHVSLYWYRQALGQGPEFLTYFNYEAQQDKSGLPNDRFSAERPEGSISTLTIQRTEQRDSAMYRCASSVDLTDTQYFGPGTRLTVL.